This TCR beta chain was profiled in a study of memory CD4+ T cells and cytomegalovirus serostatus. Study details: Healthy Belgian adult donors included roughly ten CMV-positive and 24 CMV-negative people.

Single viable CD3+CD4+CD8-CD45RO+ cells were sorted as the memory CD4+ T cells. CD4+ T cells were isolated by positive magnetic selection. General study points: 67 of 164 known CMV-associated TCRbeta sequences appeared in CD4+ memory.

Method: immunoSEQ multiplex PCR; TCRdb's copy keeps in-frame clones and lacks some. The data contain about 60,000 clones, about 80% of them seen just once; the ten biggest clones take up around 2.5%. The germline V gene has CDR1 SQVTM and CDR2 ANQGSEA. Trimming left V 0 bases short and J 4 bases short, with 11 bases between. CDR3 length equals 14 residues. In regard to this clone: Its target is unknown.

The source is an adult in good health and CMV-seropositive. The sequenced sample consisted of memory CD4+ T cells from blood. The chain links TRBV29-1 to TRBJ2-3, with D possibly matching TRBD1 (5 bases). DNA of the CDR3: TGCAGCGTTGAAGATCAGACAGTACCAGATACGCAGTATTTT. Protein product: CSVEDQTVPDTQYF.